This T cell receptor beta chain was identified in a study of technical replicates of blood from a few donors (dated by TCRdb to 2015 to 2018). The library came from the immunoSEQ multiplex PCR assay. TCRdb retrieved this table from immuneACCESS and kept in-frame rearrangements only. Not all clones are present; in checked studies, unresolved V genes account for under half, and no reason is known for the remainder. This sample comprises 66,000 or so clones, roughly 88% of them detected only once. The ten top clones hold 4% to 5% of the sample. About this clone itself: No cognate antigen has been identified for it. Base qualities are not at hand, and no much larger clone is one base apart.

The V and J ends are trimmed by 10 bases and 4 bases, leaving 4 bases between them. The germline V gene (reference sequence) provides CDR1 WNHNN and CDR2 SYGVQD. From the cysteine through the phenylalanine, the CDR3 covers 9 amino acids. Only CDR3 DNA remains: 27 bases, in frame from the first base. The sequencing input was PBMCs. The TCR originated in a human donor in good health. Some clones in this sample may be carry-over from other donors' samples. Recombination connected TRBV10-1 to TRBJ1-2, with the D gene not clear enough to name. The DNA sequence is as follows: TGCGCCATCTCCTATGGCTACACCTTC. Its product reads: CAISYGYTF.